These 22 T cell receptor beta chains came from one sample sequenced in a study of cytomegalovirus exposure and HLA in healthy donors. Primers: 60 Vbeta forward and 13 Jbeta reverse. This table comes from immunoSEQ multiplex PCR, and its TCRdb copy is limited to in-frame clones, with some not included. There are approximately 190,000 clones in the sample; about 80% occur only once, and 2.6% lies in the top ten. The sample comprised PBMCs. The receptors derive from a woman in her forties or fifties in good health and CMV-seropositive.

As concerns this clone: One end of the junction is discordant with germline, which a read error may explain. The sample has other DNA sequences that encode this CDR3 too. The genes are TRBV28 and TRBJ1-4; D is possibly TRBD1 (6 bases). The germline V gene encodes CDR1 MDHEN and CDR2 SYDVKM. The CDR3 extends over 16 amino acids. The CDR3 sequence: CASSPSGGLANEKLFF. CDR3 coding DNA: TGTGCCAGCAGTCCATCCGGGGGGCTAGCTAATGAAAAACTATTTTTT. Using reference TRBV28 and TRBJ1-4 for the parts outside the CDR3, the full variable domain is DVKVTQSSRYLVKRTGEKVFLECVQDMDHENMFWYRQDPGLGLRLIYFSYDVKMKEKGDIPEGYSVSREKKERFSLILESASTNQTSMYLCASSPSGGLANEKLFFGSGTQLSVL.

CDR3 coding DNA: TGTGCCAGCTCACCGCAGGGGAAGGGTAATTCACCCCTCCACTTT. This gives the protein CASSPQGKGNSPLHF. V usage is TRBV18 and J usage is TRBJ1-6, with D possibly TRBD1 on 6 matching bases. The CDR3 covers 15 residues. Germline CDR1 KGHSH, CDR2 LQKENI. With 3 bases removed from V and 6 bases from J, the gap between germline ends came to 12 bases.

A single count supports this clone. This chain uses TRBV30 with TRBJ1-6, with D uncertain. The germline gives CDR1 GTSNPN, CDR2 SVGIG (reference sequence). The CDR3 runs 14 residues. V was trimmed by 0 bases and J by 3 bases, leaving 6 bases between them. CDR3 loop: CAWSVGSYNSPLHF. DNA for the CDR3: TGTGCCTGGAGTGTAGGGAGCTATAATTCACCCCTCCACTTT. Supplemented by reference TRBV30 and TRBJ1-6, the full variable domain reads SQTIHQWPATLVQPVGSPLSLECTVEGTSNPNLYWYRQAAGRGLQLLFYSVGIGQISSEVPQNLSASRPQDRQFILSSKKLLLSDSGFYLCAWSVGSYNSPLHFGNGTRLTVT.

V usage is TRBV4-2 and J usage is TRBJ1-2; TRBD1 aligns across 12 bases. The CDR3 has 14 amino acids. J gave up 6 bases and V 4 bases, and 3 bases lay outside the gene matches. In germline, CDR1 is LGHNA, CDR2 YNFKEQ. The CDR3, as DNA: TGTGCCAGCAGCCGGGACAGGGGGCGTAATGGCTACACCTTC. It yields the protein CASSRDRGRNGYTF.

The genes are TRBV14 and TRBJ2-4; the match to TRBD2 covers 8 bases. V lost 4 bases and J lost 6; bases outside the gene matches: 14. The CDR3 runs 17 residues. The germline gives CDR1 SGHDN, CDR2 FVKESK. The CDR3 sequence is CASSRSSPGLGSNIQYF. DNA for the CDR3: TGTGCCAGCAGCCGATCCTCCCCGGGACTAGGGTCAAACATTCAGTACTTC.

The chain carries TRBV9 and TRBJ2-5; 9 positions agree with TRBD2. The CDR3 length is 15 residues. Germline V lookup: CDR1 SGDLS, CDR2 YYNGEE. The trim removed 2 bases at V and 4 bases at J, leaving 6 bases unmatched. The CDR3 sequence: CASSVFLAGVETQYF. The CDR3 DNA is TGTGCCAGCAGCGTTTTTTTAGCGGGGGTAGAGACCCAGTACTTC.

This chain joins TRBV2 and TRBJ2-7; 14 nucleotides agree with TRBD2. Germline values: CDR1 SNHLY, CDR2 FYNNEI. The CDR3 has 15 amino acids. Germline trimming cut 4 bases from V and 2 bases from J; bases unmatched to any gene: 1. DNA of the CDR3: TGTGCCAGCAGTGGACTAGCGGGGGGGCCCTACGAGCAGTACTTC. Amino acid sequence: CASSGLAGGPYEQYF.

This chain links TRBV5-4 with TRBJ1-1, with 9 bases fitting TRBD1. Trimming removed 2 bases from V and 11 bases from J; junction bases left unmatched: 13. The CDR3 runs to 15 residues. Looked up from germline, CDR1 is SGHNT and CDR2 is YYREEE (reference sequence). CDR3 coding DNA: TGTGCCAGCAGCTTAACCTTACAGGGGGCGTCGGGGGCTTTCTTT. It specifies CASSLTLQGASGAFF.

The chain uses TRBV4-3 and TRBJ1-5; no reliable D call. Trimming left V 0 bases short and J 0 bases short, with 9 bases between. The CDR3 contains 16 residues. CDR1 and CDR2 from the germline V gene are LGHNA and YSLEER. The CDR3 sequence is CASSQEEGFSNQPQHF. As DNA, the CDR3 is TGCGCCAGCAGCCAAGAGGAGGGCTTTAGCAATCAGCCCCAGCATTTT.

CDR3 amino acids: CASVPSPSGNTIYF. The CDR3, as DNA: TGTGCCAGCGTACCCAGTCCCTCTGGAAACACCATATATTTT. The gene calls are TRBV28 and TRBJ1-3; D remains ambiguous. V shed 8 bases and J shed 0 bases, with 11 bases lying between them. In germline, CDR1 is MDHEN, CDR2 SYDVKM. The length of the CDR3 is 14 residues. Supplemented by reference TRBV28 and TRBJ1-3, the full variable domain reads DVKVTQSSRYLVKRTGEKVFLECVQDMDHENMFWYRQDPGLGLRLIYFSYDVKMKEKGDIPEGYSVSREKKERFSLILESASTNQTSMYLCASVPSPSGNTIYFGEGSWLTVV.

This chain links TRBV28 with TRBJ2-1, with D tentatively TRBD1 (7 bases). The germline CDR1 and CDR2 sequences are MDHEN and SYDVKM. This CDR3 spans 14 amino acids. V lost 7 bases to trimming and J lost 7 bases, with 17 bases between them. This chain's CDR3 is CASTQGGNRNEQFF. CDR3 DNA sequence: TGTGCCAGCACCCAGGGGGGCAATAGGAATGAGCAGTTCTTC.

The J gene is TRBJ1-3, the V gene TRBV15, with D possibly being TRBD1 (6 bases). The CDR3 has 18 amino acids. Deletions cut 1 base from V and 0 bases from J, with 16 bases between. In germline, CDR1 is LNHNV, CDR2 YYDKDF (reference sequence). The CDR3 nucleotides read TGTGCCACCAGCAGAGCCTCGGGACATACCATCTCTGGAAACACCATATATTTT. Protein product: CATSRASGHTISGNTIYF.

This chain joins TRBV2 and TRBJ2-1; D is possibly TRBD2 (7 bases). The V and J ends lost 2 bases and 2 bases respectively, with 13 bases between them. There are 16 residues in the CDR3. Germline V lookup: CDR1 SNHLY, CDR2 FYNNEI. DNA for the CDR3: TGTGCCAGCAGTGAACGCAGCGGGACAACCTACAATGAGCAGTTCTTC. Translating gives CASSERSGTTYNEQFF.

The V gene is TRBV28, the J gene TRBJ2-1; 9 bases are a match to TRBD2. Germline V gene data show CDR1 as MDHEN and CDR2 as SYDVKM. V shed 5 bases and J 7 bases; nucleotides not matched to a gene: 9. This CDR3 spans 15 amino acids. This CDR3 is CASSRGGAQKNEQFF. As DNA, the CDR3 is TGTGCCAGCAGTCGCGGGGGGGCCCAAAAGAATGAGCAGTTCTTC.

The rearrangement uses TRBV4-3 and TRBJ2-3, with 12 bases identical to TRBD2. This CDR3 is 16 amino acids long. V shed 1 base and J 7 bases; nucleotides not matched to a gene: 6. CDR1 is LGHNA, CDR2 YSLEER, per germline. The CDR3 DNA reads TGCGCCAGCAGCCAAGCCCGACTAGCGGGGGAATATACGCAGTATTTT. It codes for CASSQARLAGEYTQYF.

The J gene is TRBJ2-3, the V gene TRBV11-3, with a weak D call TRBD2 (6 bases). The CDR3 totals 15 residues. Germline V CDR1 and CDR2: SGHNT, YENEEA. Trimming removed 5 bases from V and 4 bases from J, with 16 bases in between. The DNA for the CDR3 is TGTGCCAGCAGCGCCCCAGGAGGGGTGGCAGATACGCAGTATTTT. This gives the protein CASSAPGGVADTQYF.

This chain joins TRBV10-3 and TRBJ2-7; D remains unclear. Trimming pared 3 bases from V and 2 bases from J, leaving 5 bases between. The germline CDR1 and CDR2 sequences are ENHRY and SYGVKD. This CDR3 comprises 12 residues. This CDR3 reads CAISDGAYEQYF. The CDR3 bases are TGTGCCATCAGTGATGGAGCCTACGAGCAGTACTTC.

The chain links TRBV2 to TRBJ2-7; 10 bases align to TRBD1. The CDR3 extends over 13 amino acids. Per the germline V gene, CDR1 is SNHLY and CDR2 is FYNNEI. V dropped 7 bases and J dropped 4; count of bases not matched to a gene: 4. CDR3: CASTGTGDYEQYF. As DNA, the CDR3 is TGTGCCAGCACCGGGACAGGGGATTACGAGCAGTACTTC.

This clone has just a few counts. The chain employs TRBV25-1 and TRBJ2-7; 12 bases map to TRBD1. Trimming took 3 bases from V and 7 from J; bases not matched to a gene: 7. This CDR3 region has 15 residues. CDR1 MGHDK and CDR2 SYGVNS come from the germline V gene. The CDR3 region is CASSDQGQGAGEQYF. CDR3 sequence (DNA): TGTGCCAGCAGTGATCAGGGACAGGGGGCGGGGGAGCAGTACTTC.

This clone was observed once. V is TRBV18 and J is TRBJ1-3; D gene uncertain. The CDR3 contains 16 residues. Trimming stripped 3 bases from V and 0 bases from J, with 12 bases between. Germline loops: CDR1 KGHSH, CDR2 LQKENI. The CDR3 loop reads CASSPRSVSSGNTIYF. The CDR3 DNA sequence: TGTGCCAGCTCACCCCGGTCGGTAAGCTCTGGAAACACCATATATTTT.

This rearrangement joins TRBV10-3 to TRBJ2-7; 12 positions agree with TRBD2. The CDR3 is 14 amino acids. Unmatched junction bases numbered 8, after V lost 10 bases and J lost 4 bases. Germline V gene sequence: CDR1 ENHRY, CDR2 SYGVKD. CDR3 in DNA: TGTGCCACTAGACTAGCGGGGGAGGGTTACGAGCAGTACTTC. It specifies CATRLAGEGYEQYF.

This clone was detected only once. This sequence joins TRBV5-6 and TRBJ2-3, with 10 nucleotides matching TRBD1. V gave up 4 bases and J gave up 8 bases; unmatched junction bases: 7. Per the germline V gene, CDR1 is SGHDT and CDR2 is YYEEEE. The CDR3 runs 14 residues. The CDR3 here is CASSQDRGIGTQYF. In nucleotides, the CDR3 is TGTGCCAGCAGCCAGGACAGGGGGATAGGTACGCAGTATTTT.